This TCR beta chain stems from a study of blood T cells in healthy people across ages. In this sample, this clonotype turned up a few times. CDR1 is SGHTA, CDR2 FQGNSA, per germline. The CDR3 runs to 19 residues. V trimming: 2 bases; J trimming: 0 bases; junction bases outside the gene matches: 12. A second about 6 to 12 cycle PCR used barcoded and J-beta primers. TCRdb processed the 5' RACE reads anew with MiXCR; each CDR3 protein has one entry. The sample records 1.5 million to 2 million distinct CDR3 sequences, just under 50% being singletons. The sample comprised blood. The rearrangement links TRBV7-2 to TRBJ2-3, with 9 bases that match TRBD2. The sequence was collected from a woman in her forties in good health. The CDR3 loop reads CASSLRPSSGAPSTDTQYF. The CDR3 DNA sequence: TGTGCCAGCAGCTTACGGCCATCTAGCGGGGCCCCTAGCACAGATACGCAGTATTTT.